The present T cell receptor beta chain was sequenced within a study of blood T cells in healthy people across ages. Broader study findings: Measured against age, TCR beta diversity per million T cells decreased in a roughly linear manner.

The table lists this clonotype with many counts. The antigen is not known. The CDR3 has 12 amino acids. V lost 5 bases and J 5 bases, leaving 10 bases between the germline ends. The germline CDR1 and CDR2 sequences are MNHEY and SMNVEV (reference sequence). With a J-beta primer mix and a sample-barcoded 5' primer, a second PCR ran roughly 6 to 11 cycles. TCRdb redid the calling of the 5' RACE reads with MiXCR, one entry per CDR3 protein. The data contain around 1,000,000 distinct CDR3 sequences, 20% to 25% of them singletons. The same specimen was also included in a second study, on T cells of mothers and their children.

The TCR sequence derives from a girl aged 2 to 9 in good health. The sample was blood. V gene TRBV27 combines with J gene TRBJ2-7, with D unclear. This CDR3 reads CASSPLGDEQYF. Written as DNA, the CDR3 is TGTGCCAGCAGTCCCCTCGGCGACGAGCAGTACTTC.